Shown below are 17 T cell receptor beta chains from a single sample sequenced in a study of T cell clones after liver transplantation. The table came from immunoSEQ multiplex PCR; TCRdb's copy has only in-frame clones and leaves some out. The table shows tens of thousands of clones, with 65% to 85% occurring only once. The input for sequencing was CD4+ T cells from blood, taken approximately 3.5 years after liver transplant. These receptors all come from a human patient who received a liver transplant. A subset of T cells may come from the graft donor.

About this clone itself: The sample contains more than one DNA sequence encoding this CDR3. The CDR3 region is CASSQEGTGSVYGYTF. The CDR3 DNA follows: TGCGCCAGCAGCCAAGAAGGGACAGGGTCCGTCTATGGCTACACCTTC. The chain joins TRBV4-1 to TRBJ1-2; 9 nucleotides agree with TRBD1. Germline CDR1 MGHRA, CDR2 YSYEKL. V shed 0 bases, J shed 4 bases, and the junction held 6 bases outside the gene matches. The CDR3 sequence is 16 residues long.

This chain links TRBV27 with TRBJ1-3; a possible D gene is TRBD1 (6 bases). In germline, CDR1 is MNHEY, CDR2 SMNVEV (reference sequence). The CDR3 has 13 residues. V lost 8 bases, J lost 2 bases, and 10 bases lay in between. CDR3 loop: CASGSGAGNTIYF. The CDR3 bases are TGTGCCAGCGGGTCAGGGGCTGGAAACACCATATATTTT.

The rearrangement joins TRBV4-1 to TRBJ2-1; 7 bases agree with TRBD2. The germline V gene has CDR1 MGHRA and CDR2 YSYEKL. This CDR3 has 20 amino acids. Trimming at V came to 4 bases and at J to 0 bases, leaving 18 bases not matched to a gene. The CDR3 region has the DNA TGCGCCAGCAGCCCCTATCTGGAGCGGGGATTTCATGACTCCTACAATGAGCAGTTCTTC. Protein sequence: CASSPYLERGFHDSYNEQFF.

The chain carries TRBV19 and TRBJ2-5; 8 bases are a match to TRBD1. CDR3 size: 14 residues. In germline, CDR1 is LNHDA, CDR2 SQIVND (reference sequence). V lost 3 bases, J lost 5 bases, and 5 bases stayed unmatched. The CDR3 DNA follows: TGTGCCAGTAGTATTCGGACAGGGTGGGAGACCCAGTACTTC. Translated: CASSIRTGWETQYF.

The chain combines TRBV7-6 with TRBJ2-1, with 12 bases matching TRBD2. Per the germline V gene, CDR1 is SGHVS and CDR2 is FNYEAQ. With V trimmed by 1 base and J by 10 bases, 8 bases remained unmatched. The CDR3 spans 16 residues. The chain's CDR3 is CASSLGLAGGLLEQFF. The CDR3 bases are TGTGCCAGCAGCTTAGGGCTAGCGGGAGGGTTATTAGAGCAGTTCTTC.

This clone was recorded only once. This sequence joins TRBV14 and TRBJ1-4; D unresolved. The CDR3 length is 16 residues. Germline CDR1 and CDR2: SGHDN and FVKESK. V dropped 2 bases and J dropped 0 bases, with 10 bases sitting between them. The CDR3 is CASSQRWAATNEKLFF. The DNA for the CDR3 is TGTGCCAGCAGCCAAAGGTGGGCCGCAACTAATGAAAAACTGTTTTTT.

The CDR3 here is CAISDGWGQGGEKLFF. CDR3 in DNA: TGTGCCATCAGTGATGGATGGGGACAGGGAGGAGAAAAACTGTTTTTT. The V gene is TRBV10-3, the J gene TRBJ1-4; 9 nucleotides line up with TRBD1. After removal of 3 bases from V and 8 bases from J, the junction contained 10 bases not matched to a gene. The CDR3 extends over 16 amino acids. Germline CDR1 ENHRY, CDR2 SYGVKD.

V is TRBV5-1 and J is TRBJ1-3; no definite D call. CDR1 is SGHRS and CDR2 is YFSETQ in the germline V gene. V was cut by 7 bases and J by 0 bases, with 14 bases left in between. This CDR3 region has 15 residues. The DNA of the CDR3 is TGCGCCAGCGCCCCTATGGCGGTCTCTGGAAACACCATATATTTT. Its protein product is CASAPMAVSGNTIYF.

The rearrangement joins TRBV27 to TRBJ2-2, with D unresolved. CDR3 length: 14 residues. V was trimmed by 4 bases and J by 6 bases, leaving 12 bases between them. Germline loops: CDR1 MNHEY, CDR2 SMNVEV (reference sequence). The CDR3 sequence: CASSYNPGAGELFF. The DNA of the CDR3 is TGTGCCAGCAGTTATAATCCAGGCGCCGGGGAGCTGTTTTTT.

The CDR3 protein is CASSPWTDQPQHF. The CDR3 DNA follows: TGTGCCAGCAGTCCCTGGACCGACCAGCCCCAGCATTTT. The chain carries TRBV6-1 and TRBJ1-5; D is unresolved. The CDR3 consists of 13 residues. From germline, CDR1 is MNHNS and CDR2 SASEGT. Trimming stripped 5 bases from V and 7 bases from J, with 12 bases between.

This chain joins TRBV28 and TRBJ2-7; D ambiguous. V was pared by 1 base and J by 3 bases, with 13 bases between. CDR1 is MDHEN and CDR2 is SYDVKM in the germline V gene. This CDR3 spans 15 amino acids. The CDR3 reads CASSLFTTRRYEQYF. The CDR3 bases are TGTGCCAGCAGTTTATTCACCACACGCCGCTACGAGCAGTACTTC.

The V call is TRBV6-5, the J call TRBJ1-5; D not certain. This CDR3 is built from 13 residues. Trimming took 8 bases from V and 6 from J, leaving 14 bases between them. Looked up from germline, CDR1 is MNHEY and CDR2 is SVGAGI. CDR3 loop: CASGRVRSQPQHF. The CDR3 coding sequence is TGTGCCAGCGGGAGGGTGCGGAGTCAGCCCCAGCATTTT.

The J gene is TRBJ1-2, the V gene TRBV5-8; the D gene is possibly TRBD1 (5 bases). Germline CDR1 reads SGHTS; CDR2 reads YDEGEE. V was shortened by 3 bases and J by 7 bases, with 13 bases between the two germline ends. The CDR3 extends over 13 amino acids. In DNA form, the CDR3 reads TGTGCCAGCAGCTCGGGGGGAGCTGCTGGCTACACCTTC. Its translation: CASSSGGAAGYTF.

V and J are TRBV30 and TRBJ1-5, with D unclear. The CDR3 has 13 amino acids. Germline CDR1 is GTSNPN and CDR2 is SVGIG (reference sequence). V dropped 2 bases and J dropped 4 bases, with 9 bases sitting between them. CDR3 DNA: TGTGCCTGGAGTCGGGAACTAAATCAGCCCCAGCATTTT. It translates to CAWSRELNQPQHF.

V usage is TRBV7-2 and J usage is TRBJ2-1; 10 nucleotides line up with TRBD2. The CDR3 extends over 16 amino acids. CDR1 is SGHTA, CDR2 FQGNSA, per germline. After removal of 5 bases from V and 2 bases from J, the junction contained 6 bases not matched to a gene. The CDR3 reads CASSPGLASAYNEQFF. The CDR3 DNA reads TGTGCCAGCAGCCCGGGACTAGCGAGCGCCTACAATGAGCAGTTCTTC.

This chain links TRBV30 with TRBJ2-5; 7 bases fit TRBD2. The CDR3 spans 14 residues. The germline V gene has CDR1 GTSNPN and CDR2 SVGIG (reference sequence). The V gene end was trimmed by 2 bases and the J gene end by 1 base; junction bases not matched to a gene: 4. CDR3 bases: TGTGCCTGGAGTCAACCGGGAGGCCAAGAGACCCAGTACTTC. It encodes CAWSQPGGQETQYF.

This rearrangement joins TRBV6-1 to TRBJ2-7; D is undetermined. V gave up 4 bases and J gave up 3 bases, with 10 bases separating them. The CDR3 extends over 13 amino acids. CDR1 and CDR2 (germline): MNHNS, SASEGT. The CDR3 nucleotides are TGTGCCAGCAGTGCCGGCCTCAGCTACGAGCAGTACTTC. The encoded protein is CASSAGLSYEQYF.